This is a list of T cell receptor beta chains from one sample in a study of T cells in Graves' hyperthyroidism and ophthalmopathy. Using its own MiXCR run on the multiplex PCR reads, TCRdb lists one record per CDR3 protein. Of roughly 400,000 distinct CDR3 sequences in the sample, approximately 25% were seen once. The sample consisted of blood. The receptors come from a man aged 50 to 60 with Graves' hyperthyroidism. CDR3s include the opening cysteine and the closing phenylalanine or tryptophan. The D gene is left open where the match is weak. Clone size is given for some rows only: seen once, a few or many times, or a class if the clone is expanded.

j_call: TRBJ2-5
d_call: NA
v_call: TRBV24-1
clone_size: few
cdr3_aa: CATTLDQETQYF
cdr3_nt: TGTGCCACCACCCTAGACCAAGAGACCCAGTACTTC

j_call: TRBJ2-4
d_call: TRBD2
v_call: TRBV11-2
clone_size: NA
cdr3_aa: CASSGTSGIEVLAKNIQYF
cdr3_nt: TGTGCCAGCAGCGGGACTAGCGGGATCGAGGTCTTAGCCAAAAACATTCAGTACTTC

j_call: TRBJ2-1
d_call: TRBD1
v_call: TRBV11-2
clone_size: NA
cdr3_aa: CASSPLQGAYNEQFF
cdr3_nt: TGTGCCAGCAGCCCACTACAGGGGGCCTACAATGAGCAGTTCTTC

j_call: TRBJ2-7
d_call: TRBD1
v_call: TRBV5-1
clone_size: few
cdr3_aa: CASSEGQGAVEQYF
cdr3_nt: TGCGCCAGCAGCGAGGGTCAGGGGGCGGTCGAGCAGTACTTC

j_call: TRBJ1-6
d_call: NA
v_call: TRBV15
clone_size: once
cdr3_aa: CATSRDRPINSPLHF
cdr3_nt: TGTGCCACCAGCAGAGATCGGCCCATAAATTCACCCCTCCACTTT

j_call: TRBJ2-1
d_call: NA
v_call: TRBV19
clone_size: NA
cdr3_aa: CASSISQSSYNEQFF
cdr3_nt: TGTGCCAGTAGTATAAGTCAAAGCTCCTACAATGAGCAGTTCTTC

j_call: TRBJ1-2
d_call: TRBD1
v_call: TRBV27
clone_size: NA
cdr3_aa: CASSLFNDDRDGYTF
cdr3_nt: TGTGCCAGCAGTTTATTTAATGATGACAGGGATGGCTACACCTTC

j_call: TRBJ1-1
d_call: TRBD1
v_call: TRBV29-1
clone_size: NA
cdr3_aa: CSVRDRAPMNTEAFF
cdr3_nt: TGCAGCGTCCGGGACAGGGCCCCCATGAACACTGAAGCTTTCTTT

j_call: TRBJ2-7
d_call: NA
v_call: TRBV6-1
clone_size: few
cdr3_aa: CASKEGLQEIYEQYF
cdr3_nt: TGTGCCAGCAAAGAGGGACTTCAAGAGATCTACGAGCAGTACTTC

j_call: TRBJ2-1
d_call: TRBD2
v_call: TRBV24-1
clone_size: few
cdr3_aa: CATSGRPPGLAGLGEQFF
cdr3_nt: TGTGCCACCAGCGGTCGGCCCCCGGGACTAGCGGGTTTAGGGGAGCAGTTCTTC

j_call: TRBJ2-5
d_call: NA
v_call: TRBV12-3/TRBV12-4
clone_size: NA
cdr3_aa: CASSFIQQETQYF
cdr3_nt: TGTGCCAGCAGTTTTATACAACAAGAGACCCAGTACTTC

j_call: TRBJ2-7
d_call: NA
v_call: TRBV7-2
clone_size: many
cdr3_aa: CASSQNVRVRRSYEQYF
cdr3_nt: TGTGCCAGCAGCCAAAATGTCCGGGTCCGTCGGTCCTACGAGCAGTACTTC

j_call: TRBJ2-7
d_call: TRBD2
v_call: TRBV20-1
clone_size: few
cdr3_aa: CSATSGTSVAYEQYF
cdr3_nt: TGCAGTGCTACGTCCGGGACTAGCGTTGCCTACGAGCAGTACTTC

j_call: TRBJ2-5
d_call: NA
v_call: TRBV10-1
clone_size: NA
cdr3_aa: CASSESGGSGETQYF
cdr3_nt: TGCGCCAGCAGTGAGTCCGGCGGTAGTGGAGAGACCCAGTACTTC

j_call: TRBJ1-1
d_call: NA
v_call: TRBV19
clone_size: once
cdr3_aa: CASTSDSYTEAFF
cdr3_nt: TGTGCCAGTACCTCGGACAGTTACACTGAAGCTTTCTTT

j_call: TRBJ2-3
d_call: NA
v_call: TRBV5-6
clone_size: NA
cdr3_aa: CASSSGLLTDTQYF
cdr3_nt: TGTGCCAGCAGCTCTGGACTACTCACAGATACGCAGTATTTT

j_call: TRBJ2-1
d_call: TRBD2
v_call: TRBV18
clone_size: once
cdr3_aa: CASSPDPGLAAYNEQFF
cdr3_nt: TGTGCCAGCTCACCAGACCCGGGACTAGCGGCATACAATGAGCAGTTCTTC

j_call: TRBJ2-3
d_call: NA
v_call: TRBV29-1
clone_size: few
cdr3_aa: CSVPRGTDTQYF
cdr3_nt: TGCAGCGTGCCCCGGGGTACAGATACGCAGTATTTT

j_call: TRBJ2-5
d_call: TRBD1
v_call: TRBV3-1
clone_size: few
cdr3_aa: CASSQLGTVQETQYF
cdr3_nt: TGTGCCAGCAGCCAACTCGGGACAGTACAAGAGACCCAGTACTTC

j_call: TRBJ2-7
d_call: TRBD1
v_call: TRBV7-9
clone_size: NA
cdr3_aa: CASSFRTGSSYERYF
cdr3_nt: TGTGCCAGCAGCTTTAGGACAGGAAGCTCCTACGAGCGGTACTTC

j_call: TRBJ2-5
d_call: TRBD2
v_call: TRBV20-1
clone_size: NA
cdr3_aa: CSPSASGGPRGTQYF
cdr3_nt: TGCAGTCCTAGCGCGTCGGGAGGCCCTCGAGGGACCCAGTACTTC

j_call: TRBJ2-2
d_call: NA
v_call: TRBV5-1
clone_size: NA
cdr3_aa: CASSMTYTKNTGELFF
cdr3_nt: TGCGCCAGCAGCATGACCTATACGAAGAACACCGGGGAGCTGTTTTTT

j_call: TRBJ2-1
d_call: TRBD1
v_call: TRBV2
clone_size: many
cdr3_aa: CASAGGLEQFF
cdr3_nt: TGTGCCAGCGCAGGGGGCCTTGAGCAGTTCTTC